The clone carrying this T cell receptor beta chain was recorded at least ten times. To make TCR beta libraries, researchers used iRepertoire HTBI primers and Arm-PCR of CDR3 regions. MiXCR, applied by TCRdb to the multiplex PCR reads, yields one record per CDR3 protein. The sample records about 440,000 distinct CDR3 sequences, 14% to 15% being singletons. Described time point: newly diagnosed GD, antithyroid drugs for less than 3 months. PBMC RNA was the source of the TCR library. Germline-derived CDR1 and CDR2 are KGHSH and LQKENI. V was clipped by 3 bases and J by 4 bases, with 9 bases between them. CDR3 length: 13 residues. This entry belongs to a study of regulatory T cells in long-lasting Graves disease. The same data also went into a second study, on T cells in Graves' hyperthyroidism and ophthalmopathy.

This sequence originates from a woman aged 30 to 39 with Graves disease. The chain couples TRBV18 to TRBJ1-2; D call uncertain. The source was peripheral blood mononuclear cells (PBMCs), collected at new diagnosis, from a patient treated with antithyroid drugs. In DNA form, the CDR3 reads TGTGCCAGCTCACCGGAAGATAGCTATGGCTACACCTTC. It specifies CASSPEDSYGYTF.